The present T cell receptor beta chain was sequenced within a study of blood T cell repertoires in COVID-19. Study details: COVID-19 samples collected from the United States, Italy and Spain covered acute and convalescent phases.

Authors' methods: Quantification of nucleated cells was approximated via reference gene primer amplification. The protocol was immunoSEQ multiplex PCR, while the TCRdb copy is restricted to in-frame clones and leaves out a portion. V and J calls and clone size are as listed in that table; D and trimming were resolved from the DNA. The sample holds 220,000 or so clones, about 80% seen once. Per germline, CDR1 SGHTA and CDR2 FQGNSA. This CDR3 has 15 amino acids. The J segment lost 4 bases and the V segment lost 6 bases, leaving 8 bases of the junction unmatched. The sequenced material came from peripheral blood. The rearrangement joins TRBV7-2 to TRBJ2-5; 10 bases match TRBD1. The clonotype originates from a woman of 80 years or more with acute or convalescent COVID-19. The CDR3 loop reads CASSTPGTGVETQYF. The CDR3 DNA follows: TGTGCCAGCAGTACCCCCGGGACAGGGGTAGAGACCCAGTACTTC.